This T cell receptor (beta chain) was identified during a study of T cells in Graves' hyperthyroidism and ophthalmopathy. The length of the CDR3 is 17 residues. CDR1 is MNHEY and CDR2 is SMNVEV in the germline V gene (reference sequence). Trimming left V 3 bases short and J 5 bases short, with 22 bases between. The CDR3 regions of TCR beta were amplified from RNA transcripts. The HTBI primer set drove a first-round RT-PCR of the TCR CDR3. TCRdb passed the multiplex PCR reads through MiXCR, listing each CDR3 protein once. The repertoire consists of hundreds of thousands of distinct CDR3 sequences, with 11% to 15% occurring once and the leading ten covering roughly 10%. Subjects aged 18 to 65 presented with newly diagnosed hyperthyroidism of less than 2 months' duration. Using around 10 ml of fresh peripheral blood, PBMCs were prepared. In its sample, this clonotype was seen a few times.

The TCR sequence derives from a woman younger than 30 with Graves' hyperthyroidism. The sequencing sample was made of blood. The chain uses TRBV27 and TRBJ2-5, with D possibly matching TRBD2 (6 bases). This chain's CDR3 is CASSFRWTNGRGETQYF. Here the CDR3 DNA reads TGTGCCAGCAGTTTTCGCTGGACTAACGGGAGAGGGGAGACCCAGTACTTC.